The sequence of this T cell receptor beta chain was determined in a study of T cells in Graves' hyperthyroidism and ophthalmopathy. The investigators amplified TCR beta CDR3 regions from RNA transcripts. The TCR CDR3 first-round RT-PCR relied on the HTBI primer set. TCRdb redid the calling of the multiplex PCR reads with MiXCR, one entry per CDR3 protein. The profile shows 500,000 to 750,000 distinct CDR3 sequences, about 43% of them singletons. In this sample, this clonotype turned up a few times. The CDR3 consists of 14 residues. Germline V lookup: CDR1 SEHNR, CDR2 FQNEAQ (reference sequence). Specimen: peripheral blood or thyroid tissue (not recorded which). This TCR was recovered from a woman younger than 30 with Graves' hyperthyroidism. The J gene is TRBJ2-5, the V gene TRBV7-9; possibly TRBD1 or TRBD2 for D (5 bases each). The end of the DNA fits TRBJ2-1 better, so the J call may be wrong. The CDR3 nucleotides read TGTGCCAGCAGCTTAGCGTCAGGGAGAGGTGAGCAGTTCTTC. Translated: CASSLASGRGEQFF.